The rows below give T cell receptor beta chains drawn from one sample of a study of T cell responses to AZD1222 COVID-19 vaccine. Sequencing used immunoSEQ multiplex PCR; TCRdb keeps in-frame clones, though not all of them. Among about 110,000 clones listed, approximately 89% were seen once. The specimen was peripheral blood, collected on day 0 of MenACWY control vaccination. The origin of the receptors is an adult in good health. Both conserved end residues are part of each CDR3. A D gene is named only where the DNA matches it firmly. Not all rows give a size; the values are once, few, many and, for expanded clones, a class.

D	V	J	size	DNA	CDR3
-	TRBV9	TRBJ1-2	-	TGTGCCAGCAGCGTAGGGTCGACTTCGGACTATGGCTACACCTTC	CASSVGSTSDYGYTF
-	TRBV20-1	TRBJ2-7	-	TGCAGTGCTAGTGGGACGCCCGAAACCTACGAGCAGTACTTC	CSASGTPETYEQYF
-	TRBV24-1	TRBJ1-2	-	TGTGCCACCAGTGATAACCAGGCGAAAGGCTACACCTTC	CATSDNQAKGYTF
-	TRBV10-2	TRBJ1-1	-	TGCGCCAGCAGGTCATGGGGCACTGAAGCTTTCTTT	CASRSWGTEAFF
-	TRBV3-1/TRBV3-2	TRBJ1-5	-	TGTGCCAGCAGCCAAGACCGGGAAAGCAATCAGCCCCAGCATTTT	CASSQDRESNQPQHF
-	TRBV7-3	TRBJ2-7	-	TGTGCCAGCAGCTTAAATGCCGGGCTAGCGATCTACGAGCAGTACTTC	CASSLNAGLAIYEQYF
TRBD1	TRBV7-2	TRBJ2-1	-	TGTGCCAGCAGCTTAATGCAGGGGGCGTACAATGAGCAGTTCTTC	CASSLMQGAYNEQFF
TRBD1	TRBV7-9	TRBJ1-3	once	TGTGCCAGCAGCCCTGGGACAGGGCCCGGAAACACCATATATTTT	CASSPGTGPGNTIYF
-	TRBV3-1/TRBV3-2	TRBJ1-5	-	TGTGCCAGCAGCCCCACTGTTGGGCAGCCCCAGCATTTT	CASSPTVGQPQHF
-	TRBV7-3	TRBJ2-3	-	TGTGCCAGCAGCCCAGAAGTGGGAGATACGCAGTATTTT	CASSPEVGDTQYF
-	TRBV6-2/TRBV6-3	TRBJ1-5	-	TGTGCCAGCAGTTACCGGGGGCGAAATCAGCCCCAGCATTTT	CASSYRGRNQPQHF
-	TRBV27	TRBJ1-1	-	TGTGCCAGCAGAATGGGTGAAGGGCCTGAAGCTTTCTTT	CASRMGEGPEAFF
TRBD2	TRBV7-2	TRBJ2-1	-	TGTGCCAGCAGCTTGTCTAGCGGCGATACTTGGAATGAGCAGTTCTTC	CASSLSSGDTWNEQFF
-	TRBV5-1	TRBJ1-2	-	TGCGCCAGCAGCTTGGGCCCCGAACAGTATGGCTACACCTTC	CASSLGPEQYGYTF
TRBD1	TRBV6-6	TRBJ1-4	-	TGTGCCAGCAGCCTCCGACAGGGCGAAAAACTGTTTTTT	CASSLRQGEKLFF
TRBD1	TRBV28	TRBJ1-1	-	TGTGCCAGCAGCCCACCGGACAGGGTAAACACTGAAGCTTTCTTT	CASSPPDRVNTEAFF
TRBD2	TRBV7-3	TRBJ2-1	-	TGTGCCAGCAGTAGTAGCGGGGGGCACAATGAGCAGTTCTTC	CASSSSGGHNEQFF
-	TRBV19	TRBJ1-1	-	TGTGCCAGTAGTACCTCCGTCGGAGTCGGCACTGAAGCTTTCTTT	CASSTSVGVGTEAFF
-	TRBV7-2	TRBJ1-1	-	TGTGCCAGCAGCCTGGGACGGATAAACACTGAAGCTTTCTTT	CASSLGRINTEAFF
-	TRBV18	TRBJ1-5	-	TGTGCCAGCTCACCGACAGCAGAACAGCCCCAGCATTTT	CASSPTAEQPQHF
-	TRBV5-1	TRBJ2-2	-	TGCGCCAGCAGCTTGGCACAGGGAGGGTATACCGGGGAGCTGTTTTTT	CASSLAQGGYTGELFF
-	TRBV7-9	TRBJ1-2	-	TGTGCCAGCAGCTTAGCGGGCAGGGCGCAGGATGGCTACACCTTC	CASSLAGRAQDGYTF
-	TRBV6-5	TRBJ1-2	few	TGTGCCAGCAGTTCGGACTTAAATTTCGGGGGCTACACCTTC	CASSSDLNFGGYTF
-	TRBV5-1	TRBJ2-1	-	TGCGCCAGCAGCTTGAAGCCTGGGGATGAGCAGTTCTTC	CASSLKPGDEQFF
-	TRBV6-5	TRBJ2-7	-	TGTGCCAGCAGGGGGGACATTGTCTTCCAGCAGTACTTC	CASRGDIVFQQYF
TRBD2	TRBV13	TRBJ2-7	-	TGTGCCAGCAGCTCTACCTTGGGTAGCGGGGCCCACGAGCAGTACTTC	CASSSTLGSGAHEQYF
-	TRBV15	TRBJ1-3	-	TGTGCCACCAGCCCACTTTGGGGGGATTCTGGAAACACCATATATTTT	CATSPLWGDSGNTIYF